These T cell receptor beta chains were read from a single sample in a study of blood T cells in healthy people across ages. TCRdb reprocessed the 5' RACE reads with MiXCR, giving one entry per CDR3 protein. The data hold fewer than 700,000 distinct CDR3 sequences, with 40% to 55% observed a single time. Input material: blood. Receptor source: a man older than 75 in good health. Both conserved end residues are part of each CDR3. D genes are given only for firm matches. Rows give clone size only sometimes, using once, few, many, or a class for an expanded clone.

V	size	D	J	DNA	CDR3
TRBV7-6	many	NA	TRBJ2-1	TGTGCCAGCAGCTTAGCTCGGCTAGGCAGGCTGTTCTTC	CASSLARLGRLFF
TRBV6-2/TRBV6-3	NA	TRBD1	TRBJ2-1	TGTGCCAGCTCTCTCGACAGGGCAGGGAATGAGCAGTTCTTC	CASSLDRAGNEQFF
TRBV27	NA	NA	TRBJ1-6	TGTGCCAGCAGTTCAGTACAGTTGAGGGCTTCACCCCTCCACTTT	CASSSVQLRASPLHF
TRBV20-1	NA	NA	TRBJ1-4	TGCAGTGTGTCAGGGTCTCGGGAAAAACTGTTTTTT	CSVSGSREKLFF
TRBV29-1	NA	TRBD2	TRBJ2-1	TGCAGCGTTGAGGGGCGGGAGAGGTACAATGAGCAGTTCTTC	CSVEGRERYNEQFF
TRBV6-6	many	TRBD2	TRBJ2-1	TGTGCCAGCAGTTACTCGTATAGCGGGAGGGCAAATGAGCAGTTCTTC	CASSYSYSGRANEQFF
TRBV5-1	NA	NA	TRBJ2-1	TGCGCCAGCAGCTTCCTTGGAGTTTCGGGTAACAATGAGCAGTTCTTC	CASSFLGVSGNNEQFF
TRBV19	NA	NA	TRBJ2-3	TGTGCCAGTCGGCCGACAAGTATTACAGATACGCAGTATTTT	CASRPTSITDTQYF
TRBV2	few	NA	TRBJ1-1	TGTGCCAGCAGTGAGACCGACACTGAAGCTTTCTTT	CASSETDTEAFF
TRBV6-5	many	NA	TRBJ2-4	TGTGCCAGCAGTTACTGGGGCAGGGGATTGGGCATTCAGTACTTC	CASSYWGRGLGIQYF
TRBV20-1	NA	NA	TRBJ2-7	TGCAGTGCTAGAGATTTGGCAGGCGTGACCTACGAGCAGTACTTC	CSARDLAGVTYEQYF
TRBV9	NA	TRBD1	TRBJ2-2	TGTGCCAGCAGCGCGACAGGGGGCGCCGGGCAGCTGTTTTTT	CASSATGGAGQLFF
TRBV6-1	NA	TRBD2	TRBJ2-1	TGTGCCAGCAGTGATAGCGGGAGGGATATGGACAATGAGCAGTTCTTC	CASSDSGRDMDNEQFF
TRBV20-1	few	TRBD2	TRBJ2-7	TGCAGTGCTAGAGGCGGGCTAGCGGCAGTCGCCGAGCAGTACTTC	CSARGGLAAVAEQYF
TRBV28	NA	TRBD2	TRBJ2-2	TGTGCCAGTCTAGCGGCGAACACCGGGGAGCTGTTTTTT	CASLAANTGELFF
TRBV20-1	NA	TRBD2	TRBJ2-1	TGCAGTGCTAGAGAGGGTAGCGGGAGGGCCAACAATGAGCAGTTCTTC	CSAREGSGRANNEQFF
TRBV2	NA	NA	TRBJ2-7	TGTGCCAGCAGTGTGTGGGGTGACGAGCAGTACTTC	CASSVWGDEQYF